A selection of T cell receptor beta chains follows, all from one sample in a study of cytomegalovirus exposure and HLA in healthy donors. The data were produced by immunoSEQ multiplex PCR, yet TCRdb's version contains in-frame clones alone and is incomplete. Of some 140,000 clones listed, 65% to 85% are singletons. Source material: PBMCs. The source of these receptors is a woman aged 40 to 49 in good health and CMV-seropositive. Both conserved end residues are part of each CDR3. A D gene is named only where the DNA matches it firmly. Clone size is not always given. Where it is, it says once, few, many or a class for expanded clones.

j_gene	v_gene	abundance	d_gene	CDR3nt	CDR3aa
TRBJ2-3	TRBV5-8	once	NA	TGTGCCAGCAGTAGGGGGGGCGGAACCTCACATACGCAGTATTTT	CASSRGGGTSHTQYF
TRBJ2-5	TRBV6-5	NA	TRBD2	TGTGCCAGCAGTTACTCTGCGGGAGGGCCGTTGGAGACCCAGTACTTC	CASSYSAGGPLETQYF
TRBJ2-3	TRBV2	NA	TRBD1	TGTGCCAGCAGTGTGGACAGGGCTTTCACAGATACGCAGTATTTT	CASSVDRAFTDTQYF
TRBJ2-4	TRBV4-2	once	NA	TGTGCCAGCAGCCAAGGGGGTACGGGGAGCAAATGGAACATTCAGTACTTC	CASSQGGTGSKWNIQYF
TRBJ2-7	TRBV10-3	few	NA	TGTGCCATCAGTCTCGGGTACGAGCAGTACTTC	CAISLGYEQYF
TRBJ1-1	TRBV27	few	NA	TGTGCCAGCGCGGGCCCGGGGTATAGCACTGAAGCTTTCTTT	CASAGPGYSTEAFF
TRBJ2-3	TRBV5-1	NA	NA	TGCGCCAGCAGCTTCAACAAAGATACGCAGTATTTT	CASSFNKDTQYF
TRBJ2-7	TRBV5-1	NA	TRBD2	TGCGCCAGCAGCTTGGGCGGTAGCGGGGGGATCGCTGGTGAGCAGTACTTC	CASSLGGSGGIAGEQYF
TRBJ2-7	TRBV11-2	NA	TRBD2	TGTGCCAGCAGCCGCGGCGTACTAGCGGGCGAGCAGTACTTC	CASSRGVLAGEQYF
TRBJ2-7	TRBV30	NA	TRBD1	TGTGCCTGGAGTGTGACAGGGGGCACCTACGAGCAGTACTTC	CAWSVTGGTYEQYF
TRBJ1-4	TRBV19	once	NA	TGTGCCAGTAGCTCTCGCGAGGTTATTAATGAAAAACTGTTTTTT	CASSSREVINEKLFF
TRBJ1-2	TRBV27	NA	NA	TGTGCCAGCAGTTTCCTACGGGGTCCGGGACAACTCAACTATGGCTACACCTTC	CASSFLRGPGQLNYGYTF
TRBJ1-4	TRBV5-1	once	TRBD1	TGCGCCAGCAGCCAAAGGACAGGGGCTAATGAAAAACTGTTTTTT	CASSQRTGANEKLFF
TRBJ1-4	TRBV30	NA	NA	TGTGCCTGGAGTCCTGAGGGGGAAAAACTGCTTTTT	CAWSPEGEKLLF
TRBJ1-3	TRBV11-2	NA	TRBD1	TGTGCCAGCAGCATTAGTCTCGGCGAGACAGGGAAAGGAAACACCATATATTTT	CASSISLGETGKGNTIYF
TRBJ2-7	TRBV5-4	once	TRBD2	TGTGCCAGCAGCTTGGCCGGGTTAGCGGGCATCCACGAGCAGTACTTC	CASSLAGLAGIHEQYF
TRBJ1-5	TRBV2	NA	NA	TGTGCCAGCAGTGCGTCTACTGTTTTCAATCAGCCCCAGCATTTT	CASSASTVFNQPQHF
TRBJ2-6	TRBV18	few	NA	TGTGCCAGCTCACCTTCCCAATCTGGGGCCAACGTCCTGACTTTC	CASSPSQSGANVLTF
TRBJ2-1	TRBV29-1	NA	TRBD2	TGCAGCGTTGAGGCTAGCGGCGATGAGCAGTTCTTC	CSVEASGDEQFF
TRBJ1-2	TRBV5-6	NA	NA	TGTGCCAGCAGCTTGGCTGCGCCGTACTATGGCTACACCTTC	CASSLAAPYYGYTF
TRBJ1-1	TRBV9	NA	TRBD1	TGTGCCAGCAGCGGAGGGGGCTTCACTGAAGCTTTCTTT	CASSGGGFTEAFF
TRBJ2-7	TRBV27	NA	NA	TGTGCCAGCAGTCCGCGGACAGGCCGGAGGGCTTACGAGCAGTACTTC	CASSPRTGRRAYEQYF
TRBJ2-2	TRBV7-3	NA	TRBD2	TGTGCCAGCAGCTTACAAGCGGGAGGCGGGAACACCGGGGAGCTGTTTTTT	CASSLQAGGGNTGELFF
TRBJ2-1	TRBV7-9	NA	TRBD2	TGTGCCAGCAGCCAAGGGATGGCGGGAGCCCTTGAGCAGTTCTTC	CASSQGMAGALEQFF
TRBJ2-1	TRBV10-2	NA	TRBD2	TGCGCCAGCAGTGATAAAGGGAGGGCGGCAAATGAGCAGTTCTTC	CASSDKGRAANEQFF
TRBJ2-5	TRBV19	few	TRBD2	TGTGCCAGTAGTGTGGGACTAGCGGGAGGGCCGAAACAAGAGACCCAGTACTTC	CASSVGLAGGPKQETQYF
TRBJ2-2	TRBV5-4	NA	TRBD2	TGTGCCAGCAGCTCCCGGCGGGAGGGAGGAACCGGGGAGCTGTTTTTT	CASSSRREGGTGELFF
TRBJ2-7	TRBV15	NA	TRBD1	TGTGCCACCAGAAGACAGGGAACCCCCTACGAGCAGTACTTC	CATRRQGTPYEQYF
TRBJ1-3	TRBV28	NA	NA	TGTGCCAGCAGTTTACGAACGGGCTCTGGAAACACCATATATTTT	CASSLRTGSGNTIYF
TRBJ1-5	TRBV7-9	few	NA	TGTGCCAGCAGCTCCCGCGGAGGCCCCGGGCAGCCCCAGCATTTT	CASSSRGGPGQPQHF
TRBJ2-7	TRBV30	NA	TRBD2	TGTGCCTGGAGTACGGGACTAGCGGTCGGCGGCGAGCAGTACTTC	CAWSTGLAVGGEQYF
TRBJ2-3	TRBV5-1	once	TRBD2	TGCGCCAGCAGCCGAGCGAAGCGGGAGTACAGCACAGATACGCAGTATTTT	CASSRAKREYSTDTQYF
TRBJ2-7	TRBV5-1	NA	NA	TGCGCCAGCAGCCAGGGACAGATTAATAGCGGGACGATCCTTCCGGAGCAGTACTTC	CASSQGQINSGTILPEQYF
TRBJ2-7	TRBV6-6	NA	NA	TGTGCCAGCAGTTCACCGGCAGGGCAGTGGCACGAGCAGTACTTC	CASSSPAGQWHEQYF
TRBJ2-2	TRBV9	NA	TRBD2	TGTGCCAGCAGCTACAGCGGGGGAGGAATTCAATCTCGGTCTGGGGAGCTGTTTTTT	CASSYSGGGIQSRSGELFF
TRBJ2-1	TRBV19	once	NA	TGTGCCAGTATATCCGGGATCAATGAGCAGTTCTTC	CASISGINEQFF
TRBJ2-2	TRBV5-1	NA	TRBD2	TGCGCCAGCACACCCGGGACTAAGAACACCGGGGAGCTGTTTTTT	CASTPGTKNTGELFF
TRBJ2-1	TRBV5-5	few	TRBD2	TGTGCCAGCAGCTCACCGACTAGCGGGAGGGAGGTTGAGCAGTTCTTC	CASSSPTSGREVEQFF
TRBJ1-5	TRBV6-5	NA	NA	TGTGCCAGCAGTTACTCCCAGGCGGGAACCCAGCATTTT	CASSYSQAGTQHF
TRBJ2-1	TRBV30	once	TRBD2	TGTGCCTGGAGTGACCTAGACCGGACTAGCGGGAGTGAGGACAATGAGCAGTTCTTC	CAWSDLDRTSGSEDNEQFF
TRBJ2-5	TRBV27	NA	TRBD1	TGTGCCAGCAGTAGTACCGGGACAGGGGGTAGAGAGACCCAGTACTTC	CASSSTGTGGRETQYF
TRBJ2-4	TRBV5-1	NA	NA	TGCGCCAGCAGCTTGGTTAGTACCAAAAACATTCAGTACTTC	CASSLVSTKNIQYF
TRBJ2-7	TRBV27	NA	TRBD1	TGTGCCAGCAGGAGCGACGGGACAGCGGCCTACGAGCAGTACTTC	CASRSDGTAAYEQYF
TRBJ2-7	TRBV30	few	NA	TGTGCCTGGAGCGTGGCAAAGGAGCAGTACTTC	CAWSVAKEQYF
TRBJ2-7	TRBV28	NA	NA	TGTGCCAGCAGTTTATTCCGGGACTCACTTCCCCACGAGCAGTACTTC	CASSLFRDSLPHEQYF
TRBJ2-1	TRBV19	NA	NA	TGTGCCAGTAGTATAGCCAGGGTTTTTTCCTACAATGAGCAGTTCTTC	CASSIARVFSYNEQFF
TRBJ1-1	TRBV7-6	NA	TRBD1	TGTGCCAGCAGCTCTGGACAGGGAGGCAGGACTGAAGCTTTCTTT	CASSSGQGGRTEAFF
TRBJ1-2	TRBV28	NA	TRBD1	TGTGCCAGCAGTCTAAACAGGGGGTATGGCTACACCTTC	CASSLNRGYGYTF
TRBJ2-1	TRBV28	NA	TRBD2	TGTGCCAGCGGCCCTACGGGGGGCTACAATGAGCAGTTCTTC	CASGPTGGYNEQFF
TRBJ2-5	TRBV7-3	NA	NA	TGTGCCAGCAGCTTTGGTCCTAGTAGCGGAGAAGAGACCCAGTACTTC	CASSFGPSSGEETQYF
TRBJ2-7	TRBV5-1	few	NA	TGCGCCAGCAGCGATCAACAGGGTCCCTACGAGCAGTACTTC	CASSDQQGPYEQYF
TRBJ1-2	TRBV5-6	NA	NA	TGTGCCAGCAGCTTGTTTGCCAAGGGGAGGCCTGGCTACACCTTC	CASSLFAKGRPGYTF
TRBJ2-5	TRBV28	once	NA	TGTGCCAGCAGCACTCCCTCCGGGGGACAAGAGACCCAGTACTTC	CASSTPSGGQETQYF
TRBJ2-3	TRBV7-9	NA	TRBD2	TGTGCCAGCAGCGCCCAACTAGCGCCTAGCACAGATACGCAGTATTTT	CASSAQLAPSTDTQYF